This T cell receptor beta chain was recovered during a study of regulatory T cells in long-lasting Graves disease. Study context: With positive TSH receptor antibodies and over 5 years of antithyroid drugs, Graves' disease was considered persistent.

Time point meaning: persistent/refractory GD, antithyroid drugs over 5 years with positive TRAb. RNA from PBMCs was the source of the TCR library. It was by American Thyroid Association guidelines that Graves' disease was diagnosed. The authors built TCR beta libraries using iRepertoire HTBI primers and Arm-PCR of CDR3 regions. In the original processing: Samples jointly harbored about 65 TRBV and over 13 TRBJ segments. One entry per CDR3 protein, called by TCRdb with MiXCR from the multiplex PCR reads. The V and J calls and clone size come from TCRdb's table, not from the authors' own analysis. The table records about 400,000 distinct CDR3 sequences, roughly 20% of them present only once. As to this clonotype: What it recognizes is unknown.

Trimming removed 3 bases at V and 10 bases at J, with 25 bases between. CDR1 SGHKS and CDR2 YYEKEE come from the germline V gene (reference sequence). The CDR3 consists of 16 residues. Study-level results: Analyses excluded thyroid tissue, covering peripheral blood alone.

This specimen consisted of peripheral blood mononuclear cells (PBMCs), obtained when the disease was refractory, from a patient treated with antithyroid drugs. The receptor comes from a female donor with Graves disease. This chain links TRBV5-5 with TRBJ1-2, with D possibly being TRBD1 (6 bases). DNA for the CDR3: TGTGCCAGCAGCTCGCCAGGGGTACTAAGATTAAGCGACTACACCTTC. Its protein is CASSSPGVLRLSDYTF.